The source of this T cell receptor beta chain is a study of cytomegalovirus exposure and HLA in healthy donors (dated by TCRdb to about 2017). Regarding the study in general: An earlier analysis of roughly 610 of the donors reported 276 Gb of sequence data and 117 million unique TCR beta sequences obtained from about 179 million T cells. Roughly 300 gigabases of sequencing data and approximately 92 million unique TCR sequences made up an early release that covered several hundred HLA-typed donors. The genetic ancestry cluster associated with self-reported Caucasian donors included over 80% of the 300 to 450 genotyped donors. The study aimed to test whether signatures of past pathogen exposure could be identified by cataloging public T cell receptors. The study profiled the T cell repertoires of under 700 subjects by immunosequencing and related them to cytomegalovirus serostatus. A separate validation cohort of 90 to 150 different subjects was used in addition to the approximately 670-subject first cohort. High-throughput TCR immunosequencing, statistical association of individual TCRs with disease status, and machine learning were combined to predict cytomegalovirus infection status. A later analysis re-analyzed previously published TCR beta repertoires from roughly 690 donors and added high-resolution HLA genotyping to study TCR occurrence patterns. Rather than drawing on any new phenotypic data, the later analysis identified candidate immune exposures from TCR beta sequences and the way those sequences occurred across donors. To decide whether each TCR beta V gene segment behaved as functional or pseudogenic, an earlier analysis of 587 of the donors relied on high-throughput TCR beta sequencing. Donor age, sex, ethnicity and CMV serostatus were collected together with the repertoire data. A later genetic analysis took genome-wide SNP genotypes for about three fifths of the 666 donors and used that subset as a discovery cohort. Every discovery cohort repertoire had been produced on one sequencing platform. Both class I and class II loci were covered by HLA typing, at four-digit resolution. The number of donors typed differed by locus, with about 620-630 for A, B, C, DRB1 and DQB1, roughly 520 for DQA1, 600 to 610 for DPA1, and some 440 for DPB1. Because of strong linkage in the cohort, 4 to 6 DR-DQ haplotypes were treated as single units for association and clustering. Among about 370 genotyped donors of the cohort, an average of approximately 240,000 unique TCR beta nucleotide sequences was sequenced per donor, of which roughly 17% were non-productive.

Results and caveats for the whole study, not just this receptor: Roughly uniform sequencing depth across donors was assumed in presence/absence analyses, although this assumption may not hold. In a later analysis, several top co-occurrence clusters were reported to appear linked to parvovirus B19, influenza, CMV and Epstein-Barr virus. In a later analysis, the rate of TCR association differed among HLA loci, with DRB1 alleles having the most associated TCRs and HLA-C alleles having the fewest. HLA typing was unavailable for some donors at each locus, so association tests used only the typed subset. Specific HLA alleles were associated with 16,951 TCR beta sequences at a false discovery rate of 0.05 in a later analysis. A cluster of highly shared sequence variants was judged likely to represent a technical artifact of the sequencing pipeline. Strong co-occurrence of HLA alleles, especially DR and DQ, made assigning TCR associations to individual alleles difficult. In a later analysis, most CMV-associated TCR beta chains were found to appear HLA-restricted, with HLA associations seemingly driven largely by CMV exposure. The classifier was reported to diagnose cytomegalovirus status with high specificity and sensitivity in both the original cohort and the validation cohort. Approximately 16 rarely observed V segments, including chromosome 9 orphons, were excluded from the earlier analysis of about 500 of the donors because counts were too low. Some IMGT-functional V segments, including TRBV6-2 and TRBV6-3, could not be distinguished by the 87-base-pair reads and were therefore excluded. The study gave a list of 150 to 200 TCR beta chains associated with cytomegalovirus. This cohort had only TCR beta chains sequenced, and the lack of alpha or paired-chain data limited which features could be detected. A further reported finding was that TCR beta sequences accurately predicted the HLA-A and HLA-B alleles for most subjects in the first cohort. Linkage disequilibrium might explain the correlated functional status among segregating V segments, but an unknown experimental factor could not be ruled out. In an earlier analysis of 587 of the donors, most TCR beta V segments were observed in productive rearrangements about 87% or about 30% of the time, broadly matching IMGT annotations. In a later analysis, HLA-associated TCR beta chains showed more clonal expansion and lower generation probabilities than non-associated chains that were equally common. While some public TCRs were present in many individuals, most TCR sequences turned up only very rarely across donors. An association between a missense DCLRE1C variant and V-gene and J-gene trimming of TCR beta chains was found in a later genetic analysis and replicated in an independent cohort. The authors suggested that the approach could potentially be generalized to other disease states and immunological phenotypes. In vitro tests confirmed that three of the cytomegalovirus-associated TCR beta chains recognize cytomegalovirus antigens. A later genetic analysis reported fewer N-insertions in productive TCRs among donors in an Asian-associated ancestry cluster than the roughly 700-donor mean. CMV serostatus was the only immune exposure information available for the cohort.

The cohort consisted of some 670 healthy bone marrow donors. At the time of sampling, all cohort members were nominally healthy, though unrecorded immune exposures were likely present. The donor tested CMV seronegative and was one of the 352 seronegative cohort members. A peripheral blood sample was provided by each donor, and peripheral blood mononuclear cells were used for TCR beta sequencing. Genomic DNA was extracted from the blood cell samples with the Qiagen DNeasy Blood Extraction Kit. The method was the immunoSEQ multiplex PCR assay. The multiplex PCR relied on a mix of 60 forward primers for TCR Vbeta segments and 13 reverse primers for TCR Jbeta segments. Amplification of the CDR3 region of rearranged TCR beta genes was performed with a multiplex PCR assay on genomic DNA. The Illumina HiSeq System was used to sequence the amplified TCR beta libraries as 87-base-pair reads. The published analysis was carried out like this. A later analysis tallied some 79 million unique TCR beta chains across the 660 or so repertoires, and some 10 million of those chains were shared by two or more donors. To remove PCR and sequencing errors, raw reads were error-corrected and collapsed into unique sequences using a nearest-neighbor algorithm that merged closely related sequences. To assign V, D and J gene segments, CDR3 sequences were aligned to IMGT reference sequences. For a sequence to be retained, at least a six-nucleotide match to both a V gene segment and a J gene segment was required. A rearrangement counted as productive if the CDR3 had no stop codons and remained in frame with V and J, and every other rearrangement counted as non-productive. Following IMGT convention, CDR3 was defined as the stretch from the second conserved V-encoded cysteine to the conserved J-encoded phenylalanine. The earlier analysis of 500 to 600 of the donors excluded sequences that lacked an unambiguous match to a single V gene segment. In an earlier analysis of 450 to 700 of the donors, V segments were called functional above 56.7% productive rearrangements and were called segregating when the between-donor standard deviation exceeded 5%. A statistical classification framework was built for diagnosing cytomegalovirus status from the catalog of TCR beta chain sequences. A later analysis assigned V and J genes by comparing TCR nucleotide sequences with IMGT/GENE-DB human TR gene sequences. The TCRdist pipeline was used in a later analysis to assign CDR3 sequences and most-parsimonious VDJ recombination scenarios. In a later analysis, each TCR beta chain was defined by its CDR3 amino acid sequence together with its V-gene family, and reads without a unique V-gene family were excluded. In a later analysis, approximately 640 highly shared, low-generation-probability nucleotide sequences were removed to address suspected cross-contamination and a sequencing artifact. For each public chain, a later analysis derived a clonal expansion index from normalized ranks of inferred template counts within each repertoire. In a later analysis, generation probabilities were computed with a VDJ recombination model fitted to out-of-frame rearrangements, and the resulting probabilities were checked against IGoR. A later analysis scored TCR-TCR, TCR-HLA and TCR-CMV co-occurrence with hypergeometric tests, applying a repertoire-size bias correction to TCR pairs. False discovery rates were estimated in a later analysis by permuting HLA or CMV assignments 20 times. In a later analysis, co-occurring TCRs were grouped using DBSCAN, and TCRdist sequence similarity was added for clustering within HLA-allele-positive subsets. Repertoires with fewer than 30,000 or more than 120,000 public chains, plus five repertoires with anomalous nucleotide sharing, were excluded from co-occurrence clustering. Here the immuneACCESS table is served through TCRdb, limited to in-frame sequences with V and J called. Missing clones are a known gap in these copies; in checked studies unresolved V genes cover under half, and the rest lacks a known reason. V, J and clone size derive from that table, while D and trimming were established from the DNA sequence. The table for this sample lists 150,000 to 200,000 clones; approximately 78% of them were counted only once. Of the sample, approximately 1.5% falls within the top ten clones.

Concerning this clone itself: The antigen it recognizes is unknown. There are no base qualities to consult, and no much larger clone falls within one base.

The CDR3 spans 14 residues, from the cysteine through the phenylalanine. CDR3 DNA is the only sequence kept; it has 42 bases, read in frame from the first base. Trimming removed 1 base from V and 0 bases from J, leaving 4 bases between the germline ends. The germline V gene encodes CDR1 SNHLY and CDR2 FYNNEI. Sequencing was done on a sample of PBMCs. This clonotype was obtained from a male donor in good health and CMV-seronegative. The chain is encoded by TRBV2 joined to TRBJ1-5; the D gene is unclear. The sequenced DNA: TGTGCCAGCAGTGAAGACAGTAGCAATCAGCCCCAGCATTTT. It codes for CASSEDSSNQPQHF.